The T cell receptor (beta chain) described here comes from a study of cytomegalovirus exposure and HLA in healthy donors. Whole-study findings and limits: Most CMV-associated TCR beta chains were later found to appear HLA-restricted. As a later analysis showed, several of the most significant clusters appeared to be linked to common viral pathogens. The study flagged some 170 TCR beta chains as cytomegalovirus-associated.

Primers: 60 Vbeta forward and 13 Jbeta reverse. Assay used: immunoSEQ multiplex PCR; TCRdb lists only in-frame clones, some missing. The table shows under 300,000 clones, with 85% to 95% occurring only once. Comments on this clone: Its cognate antigen is unknown.

This clonotype was obtained from a girl aged 2-10 years in good health and CMV-seronegative. Sequenced sample: PBMCs.

CDR3 bases: TGTGCCAGCAGAACCGGGACAGGGGAGGCGGGGGCCAACGTCCTGACTTTC. It encodes CASRTGTGEAGANVLTF. V and J are TRBV28 and TRBJ2-6, with 10 bases that match TRBD1. CDR3 length: 17 residues. Looked up from germline, CDR1 is MDHEN and CDR2 is SYDVKM. The ends lost 6 bases at V and 4 bases at J; junction bases unmatched: 9.